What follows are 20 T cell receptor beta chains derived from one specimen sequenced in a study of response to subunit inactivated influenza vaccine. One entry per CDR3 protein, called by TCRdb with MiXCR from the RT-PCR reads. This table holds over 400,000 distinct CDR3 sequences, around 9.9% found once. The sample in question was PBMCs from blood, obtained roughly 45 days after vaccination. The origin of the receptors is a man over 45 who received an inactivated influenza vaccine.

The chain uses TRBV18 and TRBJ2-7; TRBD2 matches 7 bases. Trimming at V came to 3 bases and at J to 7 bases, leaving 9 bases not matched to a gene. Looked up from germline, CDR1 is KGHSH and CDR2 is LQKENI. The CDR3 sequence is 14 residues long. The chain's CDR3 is CASSPGEGRWEQYF. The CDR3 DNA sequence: TGTGCCAGCTCACCTGGGGAGGGCAGGTGGGAGCAGTACTTC.

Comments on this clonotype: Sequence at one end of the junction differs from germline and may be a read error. This CDR3 is CASSFGRVSSYNEQIF. The CDR3, as DNA: TGTGCCAGCAGCTTTGGGCGGGTGAGCTCCTACAATGAGCAGATCTTC. This chain joins TRBV7-8 and TRBJ2-1; D is perhaps TRBD2 (5 bases). Germline V CDR1 and CDR2: SGHVS, FQNEAQ. The CDR3 totals 16 residues.

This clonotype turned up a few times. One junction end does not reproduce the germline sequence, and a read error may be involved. CDR3: CASSFGGAGELFF. The CDR3, as DNA: TGTGCTAGCAGCTTTGGGGGCGCCGGGGAGCTGTTTTTT. The rearrangement joins TRBV7-7 to TRBJ2-2, with D perhaps matching TRBD1 (6 bases). CDR1 and CDR2 from the germline V gene are SSHAT and FNYEAQ (reference sequence). CDR3 length: 13 residues.

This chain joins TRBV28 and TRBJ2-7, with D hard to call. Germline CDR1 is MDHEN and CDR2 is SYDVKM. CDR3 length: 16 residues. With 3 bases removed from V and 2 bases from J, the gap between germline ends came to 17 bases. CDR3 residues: CASSFPGLGRPYEQYF. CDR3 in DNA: TGTGCCAGCAGTTTCCCCGGTCTGGGCAGACCCTACGAGCAGTACTTC.

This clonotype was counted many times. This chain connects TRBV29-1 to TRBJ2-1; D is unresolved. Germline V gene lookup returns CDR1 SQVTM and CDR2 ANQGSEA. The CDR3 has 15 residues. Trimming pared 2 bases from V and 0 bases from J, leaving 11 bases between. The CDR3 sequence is CSVEPPDRSYNEQFF. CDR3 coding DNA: TGCAGCGTTGAACCCCCAGATCGCTCCTACAATGAGCAGTTCTTC.

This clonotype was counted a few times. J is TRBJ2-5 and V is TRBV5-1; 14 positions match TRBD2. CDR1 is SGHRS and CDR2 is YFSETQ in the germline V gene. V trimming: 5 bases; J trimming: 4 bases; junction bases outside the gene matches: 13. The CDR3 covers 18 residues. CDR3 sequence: CASRGVPGLAGVRETQYF. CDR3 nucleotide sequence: TGCGCCAGCAGAGGGGTCCCGGGACTAGCGGGAGTAAGAGAGACCCAGTACTTC. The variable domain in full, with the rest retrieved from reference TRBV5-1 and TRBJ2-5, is KAGVTQTPRYLIKTRGQQVTLSCSPISGHRSVSWYQQTPGQGLQFLFEYFSETQRNKGNFPGRFSGRQFSNSRSEMNVSTLELGDSALYLCASRGVPGLAGVRETQYFGPGTRLLVL.

The CDR3 spells CASSQDSGNTYEQYF. CDR3 DNA sequence: TGTGCCAGCAGCCAAGATTCAGGAAATACCTACGAGCAGTACTTC. This rearrangement joins TRBV4-2 to TRBJ2-7; D gene unclear. The CDR3 loop spans 15 amino acids. CDR1 is LGHNA, CDR2 YNFKEQ, per germline. Deletions cut 0 bases from V and 2 bases from J, with 11 bases between.

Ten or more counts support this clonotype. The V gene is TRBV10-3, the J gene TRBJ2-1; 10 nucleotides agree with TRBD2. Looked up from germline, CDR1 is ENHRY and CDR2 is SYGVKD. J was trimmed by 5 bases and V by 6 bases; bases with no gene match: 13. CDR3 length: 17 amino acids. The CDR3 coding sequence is TGTGCCATCAGCCGGACTAGCGGCCACACAAATGACAATGAGCAGTTCTTC. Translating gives CAISRTSGHTNDNEQFF.

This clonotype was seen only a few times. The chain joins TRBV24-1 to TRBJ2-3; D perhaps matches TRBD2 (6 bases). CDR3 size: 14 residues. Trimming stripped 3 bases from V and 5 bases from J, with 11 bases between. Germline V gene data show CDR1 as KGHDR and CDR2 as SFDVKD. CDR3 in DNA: TGTGCCACCAGTGATGCGACTAGTAGAGATACGCAGTATTTT. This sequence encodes CATSDATSRDTQYF.

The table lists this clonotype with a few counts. The CDR3 region is CASSFTGSGGETQYF. The CDR3 DNA follows: TGTGCCAGCAGTTTTACAGGTAGCGGGGGAGAGACCCAGTACTTC. The rearrangement links TRBV12-3 or TRBV12-4 to TRBJ2-5; TRBD2 matches 9 bases. The V gene end was trimmed by 3 bases and the J gene end by 4 bases; junction bases not matched to a gene: 6. The CDR3 contains 15 residues.

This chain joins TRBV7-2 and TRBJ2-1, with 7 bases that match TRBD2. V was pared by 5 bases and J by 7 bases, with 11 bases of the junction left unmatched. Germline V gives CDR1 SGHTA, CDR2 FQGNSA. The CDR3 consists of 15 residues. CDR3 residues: CASSHLAVGRNEQFF. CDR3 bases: TGTGCCAGCAGCCACCTAGCGGTGGGGCGGAATGAGCAGTTCTTC.

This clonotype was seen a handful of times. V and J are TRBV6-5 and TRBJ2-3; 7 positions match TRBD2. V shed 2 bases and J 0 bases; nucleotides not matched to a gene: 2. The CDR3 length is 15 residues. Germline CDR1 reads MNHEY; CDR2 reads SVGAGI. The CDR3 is CASSYERGSTDTQYF. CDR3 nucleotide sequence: TGTGCCAGCAGTTACGAGCGGGGAAGCACAGATACGCAGTATTTT.

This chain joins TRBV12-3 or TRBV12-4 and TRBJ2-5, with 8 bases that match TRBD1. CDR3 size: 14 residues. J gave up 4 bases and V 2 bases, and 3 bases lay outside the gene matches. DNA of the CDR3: TGTGCCAGCAGTTTATACACAGGGGGAGAGACCCAGTACTTC. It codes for CASSLYTGGETQYF.

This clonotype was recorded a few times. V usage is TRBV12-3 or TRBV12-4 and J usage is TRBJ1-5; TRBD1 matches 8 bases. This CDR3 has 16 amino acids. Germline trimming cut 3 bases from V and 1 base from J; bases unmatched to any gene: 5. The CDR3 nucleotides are TGTGCCAGCAGTTTGTCAGGGGGCTGGAGCAATCAGCCCCAGCATTTT. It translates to CASSLSGGWSNQPQHF.

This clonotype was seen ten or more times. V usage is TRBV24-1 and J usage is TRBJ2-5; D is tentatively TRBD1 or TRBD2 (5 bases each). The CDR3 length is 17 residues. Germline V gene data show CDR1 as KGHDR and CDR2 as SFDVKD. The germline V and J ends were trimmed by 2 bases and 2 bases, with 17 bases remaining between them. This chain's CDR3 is CATSDSLGTPDQETQYF. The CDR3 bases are TGTGCCACCAGTGATTCTCTCGGGACCCCCGATCAAGAGACCCAGTACTTC.

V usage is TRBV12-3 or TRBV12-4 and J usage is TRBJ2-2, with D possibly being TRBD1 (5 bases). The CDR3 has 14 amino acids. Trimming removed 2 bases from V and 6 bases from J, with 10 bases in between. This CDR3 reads CASSLPRAPGELFF. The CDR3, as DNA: TGTGCCAGCAGTTTACCCAGGGCCCCCGGGGAGCTGTTTTTT.

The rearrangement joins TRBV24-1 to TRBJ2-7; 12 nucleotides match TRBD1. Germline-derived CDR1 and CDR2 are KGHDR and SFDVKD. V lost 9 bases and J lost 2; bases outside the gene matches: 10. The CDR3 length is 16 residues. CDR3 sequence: CATPGGTGGFAYEQYF. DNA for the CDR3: TGTGCCACCCCGGGGGGGACAGGGGGCTTCGCCTACGAGCAGTACTTC.

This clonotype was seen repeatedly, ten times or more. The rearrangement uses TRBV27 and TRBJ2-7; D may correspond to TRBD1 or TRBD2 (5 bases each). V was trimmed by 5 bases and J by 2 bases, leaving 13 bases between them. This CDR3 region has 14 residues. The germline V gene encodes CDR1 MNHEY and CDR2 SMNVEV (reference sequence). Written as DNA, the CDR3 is TGTGCCAGCAGTGGTCGGGACGGCACCTACGAGCAGTACTTC. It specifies CASSGRDGTYEQYF.

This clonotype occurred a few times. CDR3 sequence (DNA): TGCAGTGCTAGAGATCAGGGGGAATGGCGCACTGAAGCTTTCTTT. It is translated as CSARDQGEWRTEAFF. The V and J genes are TRBV20-1 and TRBJ1-1; 7 nucleotides match TRBD1. The V gene end was trimmed by 0 bases and the J gene end by 4 bases; junction bases not matched to a gene: 8. Germline V gene lookup returns CDR1 DFQATT and CDR2 SNEGSKA (reference sequence). The CDR3 sequence is 15 residues long.

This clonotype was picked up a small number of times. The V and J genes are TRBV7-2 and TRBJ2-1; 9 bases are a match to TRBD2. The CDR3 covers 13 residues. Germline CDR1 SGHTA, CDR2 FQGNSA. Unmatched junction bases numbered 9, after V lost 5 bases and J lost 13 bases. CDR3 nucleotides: TGTGCCAGCAGCAATCGACTTAGCGGGAGCCAGTTCTTC. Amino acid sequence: CASSNRLSGSQFF.